What follows are 10 T cell receptor beta chains derived from one specimen sequenced in a study of blood T cell repertoires in COVID-19. The protocol was immunoSEQ multiplex PCR, while the TCRdb copy is restricted to in-frame clones and leaves out a portion. The sample records 77,000 or so clones, more than 60% being singletons. Sequences were obtained from peripheral blood. The receptors come from a woman older than 75 with active or convalescent COVID-19.

The chain has TRBV14 and TRBJ1-4; 9 nucleotides align to TRBD1. V gave up 5 bases and J gave up 6 bases; unmatched junction bases: 4. The CDR3 runs 14 residues. Germline CDR1 and CDR2: SGHDN and FVKESK. DNA of the CDR3: TGTGCCAGCAGCTCACAGGGGGCAGATGAAAAACTGTTTTTT. Protein: CASSSQGADEKLFF.

This clone appeared a single time. The V gene is TRBV30, the J gene TRBJ2-2, with 7 bases that match TRBD1. This CDR3 comprises 18 residues. Germline V CDR1 and CDR2: GTSNPN, SVGIG (reference sequence). V gave up 0 bases and J gave up 3 bases; unmatched junction bases: 13. CDR3 DNA sequence: TGTGCCTGGAGTGTACTCCCGAGAGGGACAGCCCACACCGGGGAGCTGTTTTTT. It yields the protein CAWSVLPRGTAHTGELFF.

In its sample, this clone was seen once. The rearrangement joins TRBV18 to TRBJ1-3; D possibly corresponds to TRBD1 (6 bases). Trimming took 9 bases from V and 3 from J, leaving 18 bases between them. The germline V gene encodes CDR1 KGHSH and CDR2 LQKENI. The CDR3 runs to 15 residues. The CDR3 nucleotides read TGTGCCAGTTCCGGGGGGCCGCCGGATGGAAACACCATATATTTT. Translating gives CASSGGPPDGNTIYF. Combining the CDR3 with reference TRBV18 and TRBJ1-3 gives the whole variable domain NAGVMQNPRHLVRRRGQEARLRCSPMKGHSHVYWYRQLPEEGLKFMVYLQKENIIDESGMPKERFSAEFPKEGPSILRIQQVVRGDSAAYFCASSGGPPDGNTIYFGEGSWLTVV.

In the case of this clone: Germline and junction disagree at one end, which may indicate a read error. The gene calls are TRBV6-2 or TRBV6-3 and TRBJ2-2; the D gene is possibly TRBD1 (6 bases). Looked up from germline, CDR1 is MNHEY and CDR2 is SVGEGT. This CDR3 contains 18 residues. This CDR3 reads CASSYSMEQGFNIGELFF. DNA for the CDR3: TGTGCCAGCAGTTACTCGATGGAACAGGGTTTCAACATCGGGGAGCTGTTTTTT.

V is TRBV27 and J is TRBJ1-1; the D gene is possibly TRBD1 (6 bases). Trimming removed 5 bases at V and 1 base at J, with 11 bases between. The length of the CDR3 is 14 residues. Germline CDR1 reads MNHEY; CDR2 reads SMNVEV (reference sequence). CDR3 loop: CASSMTGANTEAFF. The CDR3 DNA is TGTGCCAGCAGTATGACAGGAGCGAACACTGAAGCTTTCTTT.

This chain connects TRBV19 to TRBJ2-7; 7 bases agree with TRBD2. This CDR3 is built from 13 residues. J was trimmed by 5 bases and V by 3 bases; bases with no gene match: 4. Germline V gene data show CDR1 as LNHDA and CDR2 as SQIVND (reference sequence). CDR3 in amino acids: CASSIIGTNEQYF. The CDR3 DNA reads TGTGCCAGTAGTATTATTGGGACTAACGAGCAGTACTTC.

The chain uses TRBV5-1 and TRBJ2-1; no firm D call. Deletions cut 0 bases from V and 8 bases from J, with 18 bases between. The CDR3 loop spans 16 amino acids. The germline V gene has CDR1 SGHRS and CDR2 YFSETQ. CDR3 DNA: TGCGCCAGCAGCTTGGCTCGGTCCGAATTAAACGATGAGCAGTTCTTC. Translating gives CASSLARSELNDEQFF. Full variable domain (outside the CDR3, taken from reference TRBV5-1 and TRBJ2-1): KAGVTQTPRYLIKTRGQQVTLSCSPISGHRSVSWYQQTPGQGLQFLFEYFSETQRNKGNFPGRFSGRQFSNSRSEMNVSTLELGDSALYLCASSLARSELNDEQFFGPGTRLTVL.

This clone was seen ten or more times. The chain links TRBV30 to TRBJ2-7; weak D call: TRBD1 (5 bases). CDR3 length: 14 residues. Germline V CDR1 and CDR2: GTSNPN, SVGIG (reference sequence). The ends were cut back, 2 bases at V and 7 bases at J, with 18 bases in the middle. The CDR3 protein is CAWSPGVGQGEQYF. CDR3 bases: TGTGCCTGGAGTCCCGGAGTGGGGCAAGGAGAGCAGTACTTC.

This sequence joins TRBV5-1 and TRBJ1-5; TRBD1 matches 12 bases. The germline gives CDR1 SGHRS, CDR2 YFSETQ. V was clipped by 4 bases and J by 6 bases; unmatched bases: 5. The CDR3 runs to 15 residues. DNA for the CDR3: TGCGCCAGCAGCCCGGGACAGGGGGCGGGTCAGCCCCAGCATTTT. Translating gives CASSPGQGAGQPQHF.

The chain joins TRBV7-3 to TRBJ1-1, with a possible D match to TRBD1 (6 bases). The CDR3 length is 13 residues. In germline, CDR1 is SGHTA, CDR2 FQGTGA. Trimming cost V 3 bases and J 1 base, with 6 bases left between them. CDR3 residues: CASSLTGNTEAFF. The CDR3 DNA follows: TGTGCCAGCAGCTTGACAGGGAACACTGAAGCTTTCTTT.